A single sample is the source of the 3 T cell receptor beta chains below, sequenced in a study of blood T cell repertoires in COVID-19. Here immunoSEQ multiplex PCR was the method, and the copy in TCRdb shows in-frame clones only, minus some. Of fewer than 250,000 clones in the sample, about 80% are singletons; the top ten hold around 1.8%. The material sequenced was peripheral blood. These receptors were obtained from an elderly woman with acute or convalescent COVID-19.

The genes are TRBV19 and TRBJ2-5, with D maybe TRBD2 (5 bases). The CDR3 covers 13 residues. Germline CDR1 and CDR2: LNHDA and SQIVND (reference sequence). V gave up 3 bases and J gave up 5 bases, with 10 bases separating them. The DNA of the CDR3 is TGTGCCAGTAGTATCCACGGGGTCGAGACCCAGTACTTC. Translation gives CASSIHGVETQYF. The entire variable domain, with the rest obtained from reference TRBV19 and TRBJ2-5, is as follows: DGGITQSPKYLFRKEGQNVTLSCEQNLNHDAMYWYRQDPGQGLRLIYYSQIVNDFQKGDIAEGYSVSREKKESFPLTVTSAQKNPTAFYLCASSIHGVETQYFGPGTRLLVL.

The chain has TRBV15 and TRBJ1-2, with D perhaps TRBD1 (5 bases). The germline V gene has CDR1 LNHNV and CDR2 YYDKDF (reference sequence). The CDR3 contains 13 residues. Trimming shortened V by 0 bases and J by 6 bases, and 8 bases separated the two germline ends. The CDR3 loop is CATSRDGRDGYTF. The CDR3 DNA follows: TGTGCCACCAGCAGAGATGGCAGGGATGGCTACACCTTC.

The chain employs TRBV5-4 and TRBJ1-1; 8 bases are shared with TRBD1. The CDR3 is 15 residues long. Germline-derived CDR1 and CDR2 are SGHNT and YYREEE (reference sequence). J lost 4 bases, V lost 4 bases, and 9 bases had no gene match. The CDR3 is CASSVQGALSTEAFF. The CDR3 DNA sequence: TGTGCCAGCAGCGTGCAGGGGGCGCTGAGCACTGAAGCTTTCTTT.